These 16 T cell receptor beta chains originate from one sample sequenced in a study of CD8 T cells in Susac syndrome (dated by TCRdb to about 2019). Library construction relied on the immunoSEQ multiplex PCR assay. RNA was extracted using the RNeasy kit, and roughly 0.5 to 1 ug of the RNA was reverse transcribed with random hexamers. TCRdb cleaned the public reads at Q25 with fastp, built clones with MiXCR and kept in-frame beta chains. Duplicate CDR3 protein sequences are folded into a single record with the most common DNA and genes. For this sample there are approximately 190,000 distinct CDR3 sequences; roughly 94% appear just once. The biggest ten clones account for approximately 0.15% of the sample. Input material: CD8+ T cells from PBMCs. These receptors came from a human donor with Susac syndrome.

The V call is TRBV20-1, the J call TRBJ1-5; 7 nucleotides match TRBD1. This CDR3 region has 13 residues. Per germline, CDR1 DFQATT and CDR2 SNEGSKA (reference sequence). Trimming removed 2 bases from V and 5 bases from J; junction bases left unmatched: 3. CDR3 protein: CSARRTGDQPQHF. CDR3 nucleotides: TGCAGTGCTAGACGAACAGGGGATCAGCCCCAGCATTTT.

The chain employs TRBV6-5 and TRBJ2-3; 9 bases agree with TRBD2. V lost 3 bases to trimming and J lost 3 bases; unmatched junction nucleotides: 7. The CDR3 loop spans 16 amino acids. Germline assignment: CDR1 MNHEY and CDR2 SVGAGI. The CDR3 sequence is CASSYLAGGPTDTQYF. The CDR3 bases are TGTGCCAGCAGTTATTTGGCGGGGGGGCCGACAGATACGCAGTATTTT.

The V and J genes are TRBV9 and TRBJ1-1; the match to TRBD1 covers 8 bases. The trim removed 2 bases at V and 5 bases at J, leaving 8 bases unmatched. CDR1 SGDLS and CDR2 YYNGEE come from the germline V gene. This CDR3 has 15 amino acids. CDR3 coding DNA: TGTGCCAGCAGCGTGAATAGTCAGGGGGCAACTGAAGCTTTCTTT. Translated: CASSVNSQGATEAFF.

V is TRBV20-1 and J is TRBJ2-7; D perhaps matches TRBD2 (6 bases). The germline CDR1 and CDR2 sequences are DFQATT and SNEGSKA (reference sequence). V was pared by 5 bases and J by 5 bases, with 13 bases between. The CDR3 totals 12 residues. The CDR3 protein is CSAFQGGNEQYF. The CDR3 region has the DNA TGCAGTGCTTTTCAGGGAGGCAACGAGCAGTACTTC.

The chain carries TRBV28 and TRBJ2-7, with 8 positions matching TRBD1. J gave up 6 bases and V 5 bases, and 9 bases lay outside the gene matches. Germline V gene lookup returns CDR1 MDHEN and CDR2 SYDVKM. The CDR3 sequence is 14 residues long. The CDR3 spells CASSTTRDRFEQYF. Written as DNA, the CDR3 is TGTGCCAGCAGTACCACCCGGGACAGGTTCGAGCAGTACTTC.

The chain uses TRBV4-1 and TRBJ2-1; possibly TRBD2 for D (5 bases). CDR3 length: 14 residues. Germline V gene sequence: CDR1 MGHRA, CDR2 YSYEKL. V was clipped by 1 base and J by 1 base, with 5 bases between them. The CDR3: CASSQAGSYNEQFF. CDR3 bases: TGCGCCAGCAGCCAAGCGGGGTCCTACAATGAGCAGTTCTTC.

The V and J genes are TRBV6-5 and TRBJ2-7; D is undetermined. This CDR3 region has 14 residues. The V gene's germline CDR1 is MNHEY and CDR2 SVGAGI. V was pared by 0 bases and J by 2 bases, with 8 bases between. As DNA, the CDR3 is TGTGCCAGCAGTTACTCCTGGGGTCCCTACGAGCAGTACTTC. It encodes CASSYSWGPYEQYF.

The CDR3 loop is CASSQVSAGDLSYEQYF. In DNA, the CDR3 is TGCGCCAGCAGCCAAGTCTCAGCGGGGGACCTCTCCTACGAGCAGTACTTC. The gene calls are TRBV4-1 and TRBJ2-7; the match to TRBD2 covers 8 bases. Germline V gene sequence: CDR1 MGHRA, CDR2 YSYEKL. Germline trimming cut 1 base from V and 0 bases from J; bases unmatched to any gene: 8. The CDR3 is 17 amino acids.

V gene TRBV3-1 combines with J gene TRBJ1-3; D gene ambiguous. The length of the CDR3 is 11 residues. V dropped 3 bases and J dropped 3 bases, with 0 bases sitting between them. The V gene's germline CDR1 is LGHDT and CDR2 YNNKEL (reference sequence). The CDR3 loop reads CASSHGNTIYF. CDR3 DNA: TGTGCCAGCAGCCATGGAAACACCATATATTTT.

Concerning this clonotype: At one end the junction does not follow the germline gene, possibly because of a read error. The chain couples TRBV29-1 to TRBJ2-3; D may be TRBD1 or TRBD2 (5 bases each). Germline CDR1 SQVTM, CDR2 ANQGSEA. This CDR3 has 8 residues. The CDR3 sequence is CSGDGRHF. The CDR3 DNA is TGCAGCGGGGACGGACGCCATTTT.

The chain is built from TRBV9 and TRBJ1-2; maybe TRBD1 (6 bases). Germline loops: CDR1 SGDLS, CDR2 YYNGEE. This CDR3 comprises 14 residues. Trimming removed 3 bases at V and 4 bases at J, with 13 bases between. Written as DNA, the CDR3 is TGTGCCAGCAGCGCTTGGGGGGGCACCTATGGCTACACCTTC. Its protein product is CASSAWGGTYGYTF.

The chain joins TRBV6-1 to TRBJ2-5; D remains ambiguous. Germline CDR1 reads MNHNS; CDR2 reads SASEGT. The V and J ends lost 7 bases and 3 bases respectively, with 21 bases between them. This CDR3 comprises 16 residues. The CDR3 protein is CASTEGSPLTKETQYF. The CDR3 DNA follows: TGTGCCAGCACCGAAGGATCTCCCTTGACCAAAGAGACCCAGTACTTC.

V is TRBV21-1 and J is TRBJ2-7; the D call TRBD2 from the table was never checked on the DNA. TRBV21-1 is deemed a pseudogene. This CDR3 has 14 amino acids. CDR3 amino acids: CASLRAGRNYEQYF. As DNA, the CDR3 is TGTGCCAGCCTGAGGGCAGGGAGAAACTACGAGCAGTACTTC.

The CDR3 sequence is CASITNIDSNANTGELFF. CDR3 DNA: TGTGCCAGCATCACCAACATCGACAGCAATGCGAACACCGGGGAGCTGTTTTTT. The rearrangement links TRBV5-6 to TRBJ2-2; TRBD1 might be the D (5 bases). V gave up 6 bases and J gave up 0 bases, with 21 bases separating them. CDR1 and CDR2 (germline): SGHDT, YYEEEE. This CDR3 has 18 amino acids.

The chain couples TRBV15 to TRBJ1-2, with a weak D call TRBD1 (5 bases). With 0 bases removed from V and 4 bases from J, the gap between germline ends came to 12 bases. The germline V gene has CDR1 LNHNV and CDR2 YYDKDF (reference sequence). This CDR3 is 15 amino acids long. CDR3 protein: CATSREIGDPYGYTF. CDR3 coding DNA: TGTGCCACCAGCAGAGAGATAGGGGACCCCTATGGCTACACCTTC.

This rearrangement joins TRBV4-1 to TRBJ1-1; D is ambiguous. Germline-derived CDR1 and CDR2 are MGHRA and YSYEKL. The germline V and J ends were trimmed by 2 bases and 0 bases, with 10 bases remaining between them. CDR3 length: 15 residues. The CDR3 DNA reads TGCGCCAGCAGCCAACAAGGACGGTTGAACACTGAAGCTTTCTTT. Protein sequence: CASSQQGRLNTEAFF.